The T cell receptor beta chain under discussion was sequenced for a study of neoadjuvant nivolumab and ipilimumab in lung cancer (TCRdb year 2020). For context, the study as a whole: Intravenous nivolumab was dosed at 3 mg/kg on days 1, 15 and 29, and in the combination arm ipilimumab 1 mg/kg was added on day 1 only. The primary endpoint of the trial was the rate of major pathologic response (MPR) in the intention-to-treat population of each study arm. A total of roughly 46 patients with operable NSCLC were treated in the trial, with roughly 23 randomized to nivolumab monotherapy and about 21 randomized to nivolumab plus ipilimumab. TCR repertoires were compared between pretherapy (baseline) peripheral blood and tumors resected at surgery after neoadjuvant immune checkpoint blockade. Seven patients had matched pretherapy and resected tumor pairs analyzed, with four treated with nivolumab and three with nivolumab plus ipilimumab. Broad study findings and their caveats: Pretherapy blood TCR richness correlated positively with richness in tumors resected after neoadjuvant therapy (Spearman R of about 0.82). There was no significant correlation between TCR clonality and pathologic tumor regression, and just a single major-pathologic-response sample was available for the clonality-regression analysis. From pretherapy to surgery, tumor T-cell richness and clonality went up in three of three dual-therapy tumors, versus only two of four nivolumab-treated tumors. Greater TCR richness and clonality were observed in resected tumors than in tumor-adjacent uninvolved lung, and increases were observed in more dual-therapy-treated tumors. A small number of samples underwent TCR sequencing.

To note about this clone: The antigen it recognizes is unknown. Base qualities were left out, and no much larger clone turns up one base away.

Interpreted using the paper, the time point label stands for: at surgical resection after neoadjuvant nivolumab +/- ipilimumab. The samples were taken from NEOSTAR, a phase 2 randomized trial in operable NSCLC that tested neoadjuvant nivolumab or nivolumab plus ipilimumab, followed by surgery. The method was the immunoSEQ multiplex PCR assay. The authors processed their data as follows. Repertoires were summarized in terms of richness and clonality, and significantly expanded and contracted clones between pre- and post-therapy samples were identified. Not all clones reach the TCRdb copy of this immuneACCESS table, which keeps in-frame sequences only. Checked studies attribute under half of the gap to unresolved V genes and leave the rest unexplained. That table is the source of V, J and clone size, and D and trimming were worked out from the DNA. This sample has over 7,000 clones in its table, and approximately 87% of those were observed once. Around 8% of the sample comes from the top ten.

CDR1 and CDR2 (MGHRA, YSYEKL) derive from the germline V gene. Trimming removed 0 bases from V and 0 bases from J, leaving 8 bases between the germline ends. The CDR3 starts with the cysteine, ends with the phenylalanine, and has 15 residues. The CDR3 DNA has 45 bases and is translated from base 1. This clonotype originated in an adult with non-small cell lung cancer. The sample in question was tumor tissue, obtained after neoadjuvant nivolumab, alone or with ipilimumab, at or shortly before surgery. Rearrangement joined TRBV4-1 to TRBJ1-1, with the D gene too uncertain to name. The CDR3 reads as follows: CASSQDWQMNTEAFF. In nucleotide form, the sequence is TGCGCCAGCAGCCAAGACTGGCAGATGAACACTGAAGCTTTCTTT.